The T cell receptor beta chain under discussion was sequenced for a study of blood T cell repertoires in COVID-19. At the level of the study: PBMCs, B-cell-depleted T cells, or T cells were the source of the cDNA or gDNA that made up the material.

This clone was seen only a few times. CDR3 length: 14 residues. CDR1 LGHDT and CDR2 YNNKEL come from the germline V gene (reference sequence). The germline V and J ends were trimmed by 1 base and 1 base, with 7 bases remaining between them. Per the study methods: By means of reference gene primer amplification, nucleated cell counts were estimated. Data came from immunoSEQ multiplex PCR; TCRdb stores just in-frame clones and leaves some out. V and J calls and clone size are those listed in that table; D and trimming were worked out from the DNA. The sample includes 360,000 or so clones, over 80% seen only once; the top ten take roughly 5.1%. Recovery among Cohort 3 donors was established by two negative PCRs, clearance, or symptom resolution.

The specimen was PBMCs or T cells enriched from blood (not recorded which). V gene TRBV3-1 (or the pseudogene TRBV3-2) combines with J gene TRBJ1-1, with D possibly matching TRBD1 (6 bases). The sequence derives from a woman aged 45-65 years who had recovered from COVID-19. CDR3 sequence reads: CASSQGGGNTEAFF. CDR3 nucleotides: TGTGCCAGCAGCCAAGGAGGGGGGAACACTGAAGCTTTCTTT.